This is a list of T cell receptor beta chains from one sample in a study of blood T cell repertoires in COVID-19. The protocol was immunoSEQ multiplex PCR, while the TCRdb copy is restricted to in-frame clones and leaves out a portion. This table has 250,000 or so clones, approximately 81% appearing once. Sequences were obtained from PBMCs or T cells enriched from blood (not recorded which). These TCRs come from a woman in her forties or fifties who had been exposed to COVID-19. Each CDR3 is given with its conserved first and last residue. D genes are given only for firm matches. Size is stated for part of the rows, as once, few or many counts, or as a class when the clone is expanded.

few	TRBD1	TRBV18	TRBJ1-2	TGTGCCAGCTCACCGTCGGGACAGGGTTTGGATGGCTACACCTTC	CASSPSGQGLDGYTF
-	-	TRBV16	TRBJ1-2	TGTGCCAGCAGCCCTGCGGGGGCCAGCTATGGCTACACCTTC	CASSPAGASYGYTF
-	-	TRBV5-1	TRBJ1-5	TGCGCCACCAACGGACAGAAGGATCAGCCCCAGCATTTT	CATNGQKDQPQHF
-	-	TRBV2	TRBJ1-2	TGTGCCAGCAGTGAAGCGCTTTGGGGGGATGGCTACACCTTC	CASSEALWGDGYTF
-	TRBD1	TRBV4-1	TRBJ2-7	TGCGCCAGCAGCCAGCCGGGACAGGGAAGTCGCGAGCAGTACTTC	CASSQPGQGSREQYF
-	-	TRBV7-6	TRBJ2-4	TGTGCCAGCAGCTTGACAGGAAACATTCAGTACTTC	CASSLTGNIQYF
-	TRBD1	TRBV19	TRBJ1-1	TGTGCCAGTAGTGTCTTGGGACAGGGGGCGGCCCCTGGAAAAGCTTTCTTT	CASSVLGQGAAPGKAFF
-	TRBD2	TRBV11-1	TRBJ2-2	TGTGCCAGCAGCTGGGGGACTAGCATCCCCGGGGAGCTGTTTTTT	CASSWGTSIPGELFF
-	-	TRBV28	TRBJ1-3	TGTGCCAGCACCCCCGGTGTGGGAAACACCATATATTTT	CASTPGVGNTIYF
-	TRBD2	TRBV11-2	TRBJ2-7	TGTGCCAGCAGCTTAGGGGCCGGGACTAGCGGGTACGAGCAGTACTTC	CASSLGAGTSGYEQYF